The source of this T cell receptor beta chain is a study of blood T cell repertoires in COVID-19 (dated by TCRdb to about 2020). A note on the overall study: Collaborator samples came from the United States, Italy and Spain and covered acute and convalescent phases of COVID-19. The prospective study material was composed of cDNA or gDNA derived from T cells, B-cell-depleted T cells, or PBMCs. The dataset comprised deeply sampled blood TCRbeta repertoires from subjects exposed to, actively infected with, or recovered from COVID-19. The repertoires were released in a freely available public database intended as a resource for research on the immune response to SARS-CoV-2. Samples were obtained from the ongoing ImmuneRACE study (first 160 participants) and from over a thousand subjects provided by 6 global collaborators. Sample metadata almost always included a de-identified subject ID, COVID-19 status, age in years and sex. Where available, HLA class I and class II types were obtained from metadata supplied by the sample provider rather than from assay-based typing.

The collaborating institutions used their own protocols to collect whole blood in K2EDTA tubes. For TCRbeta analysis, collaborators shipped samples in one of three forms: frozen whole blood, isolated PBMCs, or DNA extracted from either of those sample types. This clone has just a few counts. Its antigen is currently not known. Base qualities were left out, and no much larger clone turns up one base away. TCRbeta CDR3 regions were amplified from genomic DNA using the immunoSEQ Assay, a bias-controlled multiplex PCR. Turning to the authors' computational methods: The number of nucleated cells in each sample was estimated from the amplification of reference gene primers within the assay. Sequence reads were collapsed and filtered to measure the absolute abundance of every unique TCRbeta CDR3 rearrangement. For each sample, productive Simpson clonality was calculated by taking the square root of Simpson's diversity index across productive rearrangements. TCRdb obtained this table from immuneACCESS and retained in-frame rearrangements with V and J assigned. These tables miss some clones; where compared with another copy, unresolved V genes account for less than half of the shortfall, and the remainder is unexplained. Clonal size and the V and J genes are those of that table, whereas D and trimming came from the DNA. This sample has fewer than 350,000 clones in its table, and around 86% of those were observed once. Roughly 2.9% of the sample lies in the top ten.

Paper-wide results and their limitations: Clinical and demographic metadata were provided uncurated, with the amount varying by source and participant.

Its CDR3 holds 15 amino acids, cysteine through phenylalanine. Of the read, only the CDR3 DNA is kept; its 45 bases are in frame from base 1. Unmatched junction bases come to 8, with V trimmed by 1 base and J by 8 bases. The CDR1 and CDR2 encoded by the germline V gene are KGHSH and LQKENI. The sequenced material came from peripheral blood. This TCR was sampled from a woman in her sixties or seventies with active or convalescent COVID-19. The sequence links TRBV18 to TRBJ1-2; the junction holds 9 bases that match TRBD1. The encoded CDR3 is CASSPRSGTGNGYTF. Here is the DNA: TGTGCCAGCTCACCACGTTCCGGGACAGGGAACGGCTACACCTTC. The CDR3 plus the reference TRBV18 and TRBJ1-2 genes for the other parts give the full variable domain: NAGVMQNPRHLVRRRGQEARLRCSPMKGHSHVYWYRQLPEEGLKFMVYLQKENIIDESGMPKERFSAEFPKEGPSILRIQQVVRGDSAAYFCASSPRSGTGNGYTFGSGTRLTVV.